The rows below give T cell receptor beta chains drawn from one sample of a study of CD8+ T cells in alopecia areata. The data were produced by immunoSEQ multiplex PCR, yet TCRdb's version contains in-frame clones alone and is incomplete. The table lists 65,000 to 95,000 clones, about 51% of them singletons. Sequenced material: NKG2D-high CD8+ T cells sorted from blood. The source is a human donor with alopecia areata. Each CDR3 is given with its conserved first and last residue. A D gene is named only where the DNA matches it firmly. Clone size, where shown, is once, few, many, or a class for clones that have expanded.

D gene | J gene | V gene | clone size | CDR3 protein | CDR3 DNA
. | TRBJ2-5 | TRBV29-1 | few | CSVDSVVSREETQYF | TGCAGCGTTGACTCGGTTGTGAGCAGAGAAGAGACCCAGTACTTC
. | TRBJ2-1 | TRBV28 | . | CASNLGNEQFF | TGTGCCAGCAACCTGGGGAATGAGCAGTTCTTC
TRBD1 | TRBJ2-1 | TRBV28 | few | CASSFGTGSYNEQFF | TGTGCCAGCAGTTTCGGGACAGGGAGCTACAATGAGCAGTTCTTC
TRBD1 | TRBJ2-2 | TRBV29-1 | . | CSVEDLGTGAHPGTGELFF | TGCAGCGTTGAAGATCTCGGGACAGGGGCCCACCCGGGGACCGGGGAGCTGTTTTTT
. | TRBJ1-1 | TRBV11-3 | . | CASSLIALNTEAFF | TGTGCCAGCAGCTTAATCGCCCTGAACACTGAAGCTTTCTTT
TRBD2 | TRBJ2-3 | TRBV4-3 | . | CASSPGGRELDTQYF | TGCGCCAGCAGCCCGGGTGGGCGGGAGCTAGATACGCAGTATTTT
. | TRBJ2-7 | TRBV7-9 | few | CASGGSYEQYF | TGTGCCAGCGGGGGCTCCTACGAGCAGTACTTC
TRBD1 | TRBJ2-7 | TRBV6-5 | . | CASRDRGYEQYF | TGTGCCAGCAGGGACAGGGGCTACGAGCAGTACTTC
. | TRBJ1-5 | TRBV28 | . | CASSHPWGSNQPQHF | TGTGCCAGCAGTCACCCCTGGGGTAGCAATCAGCCCCAGCATTTT
. | TRBJ1-1 | TRBV29-1 | few | CSVIGGGEAFF | TGCAGCGTAATCGGGGGGGGTGAGGCTTTCTTT
. | TRBJ2-7 | TRBV7-8 | . | CASSPGEDYEQYF | TGTGCCAGCAGCCCCGGGGAGGACTACGAGCAGTACTTC
. | TRBJ2-7 | TRBV7-9 | few | CASSPISYEQYF | TGTGCCAGCAGCCCGATAAGCTACGAGCAGTACTTC
. | TRBJ1-2 | TRBV27 | few | CASSFRSSNHAGYTF | TGTGCCAGCAGTTTTCGTAGCAGCAACCACGCCGGCTACACCTTC
TRBD2 | TRBJ2-1 | TRBV27 | . | CASSYSGGHEQFF | TGTGCCAGCAGTTATAGCGGGGGCCATGAGCAGTTCTTC
TRBD1 | TRBJ2-4 | TRBV29-1 | few | CSVGQGAKNIQYF | TGCAGCGTTGGACAGGGGGCCAAAAACATTCAGTACTTC
. | TRBJ2-5 | TRBV29-1 | few | CSAQIQETQYF | TGCAGCGCACAGATACAAGAGACCCAGTACTTC
. | TRBJ2-3 | TRBV13 | . | CASSLSPDTQYF | TGTGCCAGCAGCTTATCGCCAGATACGCAGTATTTT
. | TRBJ1-2 | TRBV27 | . | CASSLVGDYGYTF | TGTGCCAGCAGTTTGGTGGGGGACTATGGCTACACCTTC
. | TRBJ2-7 | TRBV27 | once | CASSLRGATYEQYF | TGTGCCAGCAGTTTAAGAGGGGCCACCTACGAGCAGTACTTC
TRBD2 | TRBJ2-3 | TRBV28 | . | CASSLYGSGRADTQYF | TGTGCCAGCAGTTTATATGGTAGCGGGAGGGCAGATACGCAGTATTTT
. | TRBJ2-1 | TRBV29-1 | . | CSADSLGNEQFF | TGCAGCGCCGACAGCTTGGGTAATGAGCAGTTCTTC
. | TRBJ2-1 | TRBV13 | few | CASSLGRAALNEQFF | TGTGCCAGCAGCTTAGGACGGGCCGCTTTGAATGAGCAGTTCTTC